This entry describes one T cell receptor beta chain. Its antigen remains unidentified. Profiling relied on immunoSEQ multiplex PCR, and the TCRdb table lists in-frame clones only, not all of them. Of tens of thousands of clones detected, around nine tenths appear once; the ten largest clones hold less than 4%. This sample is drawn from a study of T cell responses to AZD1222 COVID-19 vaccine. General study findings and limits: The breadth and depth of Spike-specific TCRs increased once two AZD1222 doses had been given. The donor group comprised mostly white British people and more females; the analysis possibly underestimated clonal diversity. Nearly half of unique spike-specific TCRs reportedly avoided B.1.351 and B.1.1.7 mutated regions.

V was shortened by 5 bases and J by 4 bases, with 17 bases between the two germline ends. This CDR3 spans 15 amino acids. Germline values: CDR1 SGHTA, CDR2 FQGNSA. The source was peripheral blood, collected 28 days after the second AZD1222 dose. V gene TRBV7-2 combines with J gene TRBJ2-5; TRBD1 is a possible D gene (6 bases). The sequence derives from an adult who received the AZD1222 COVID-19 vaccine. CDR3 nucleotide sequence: TGTGCCAGCAGCCCAGCCGGACAGCCTCCAGAGACCCAGTACTTC. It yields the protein CASSPAGQPPETQYF.